Listed below are T cell receptor beta chains from one sample, sequenced in a study of T cell responses to AZD1222 COVID-19 vaccine. Here immunoSEQ multiplex PCR was the method, and the copy in TCRdb shows in-frame clones only, minus some. Seen here are some 130,000 clones, around four fifths observed once, and the top ten hold roughly 4%. Sequencing was performed on peripheral blood, taken on day 0 of AZD1222 vaccination. These receptors were collected from an adult in good health. The CDR3 runs from the conserved cysteine through the conserved F or W. D genes are given only for firm matches.

d_call: .
j_call: TRBJ2-2
v_call: TRBV28
cdr3_nt: TGTGCCAGCAGTTCAGGCGGAGGGGGAGGCGGGGAGCTGTTTTTT
cdr3_aa: CASSSGGGGGGELFF

d_call: .
j_call: TRBJ2-4
v_call: TRBV3-1/TRBV3-2
cdr3_nt: TGTGCCAGCAGCTCTTGGGGGGGCGACAACATTCAGTACTTC
cdr3_aa: CASSSWGGDNIQYF

d_call: TRBD1
j_call: TRBJ2-4
v_call: TRBV11-3
cdr3_nt: TGTGCCAGCAGCTCGTCAGGGGGCGCGAGCAAAAACATTCAGTACTTC
cdr3_aa: CASSSSGGASKNIQYF

d_call: TRBD1
j_call: TRBJ1-2
v_call: TRBV28
cdr3_nt: TGTGCCAGCAGCCGGACAGGGGTAAACTATGGCTACACCTTC
cdr3_aa: CASSRTGVNYGYTF

d_call: .
j_call: TRBJ1-4
v_call: TRBV28
cdr3_nt: TGTGCTTATAGGGGGGGCGCGCAAGAAAAACTGTTTTTT
cdr3_aa: CAYRGGAQEKLFF

d_call: .
j_call: TRBJ2-1
v_call: TRBV11-1
cdr3_nt: TGTGCCAGCAGCCCAGAGCCAGGAACTGAGCAGTTCTTC
cdr3_aa: CASSPEPGTEQFF

d_call: TRBD2
j_call: TRBJ2-3
v_call: TRBV6-4
cdr3_nt: TGTGCCAGCAGTGCGGCGGGGGGGCGAGATACGCAGTATTTT
cdr3_aa: CASSAAGGRDTQYF

d_call: .
j_call: TRBJ1-1
v_call: TRBV6-5
cdr3_nt: TGTGCCACCGCCTTAACGTGGGGGACTGAAGCTTTCTTT
cdr3_aa: CATALTWGTEAFF

d_call: .
j_call: TRBJ1-1
v_call: TRBV2
cdr3_nt: TGTGCCAGCAGGTTCAGGCTTATGAACACTGAAGCTTTCTTT
cdr3_aa: CASRFRLMNTEAFF

d_call: .
j_call: TRBJ2-5
v_call: TRBV5-6
cdr3_nt: TGTGCCAGCAGCTTGGCAGGATGGACGGAGACCCAGTACTTC
cdr3_aa: CASSLAGWTETQYF

d_call: .
j_call: TRBJ2-7
v_call: TRBV5-1
cdr3_nt: TGCGCCAGCACCCGTGAGGGGGTCAGGGAGCAGTACTTC
cdr3_aa: CASTREGVREQYF

d_call: TRBD1
j_call: TRBJ1-5
v_call: TRBV6-1
cdr3_nt: TGTGCCAGCAGTGACACAGGGGGAGGTCAGCCCCAGCATTTT
cdr3_aa: CASSDTGGGQPQHF

d_call: .
j_call: TRBJ2-2
v_call: TRBV28
cdr3_nt: TGTGCCACCCGCGGGGGCAACACCGGGGAGCTGTTTTTT
cdr3_aa: CATRGGNTGELFF

d_call: .
j_call: TRBJ1-1
v_call: TRBV14
cdr3_nt: TGTGCCAGCAGCCAAGTCTACGGCGGAACTGAAGCTTTCTTT
cdr3_aa: CASSQVYGGTEAFF

d_call: .
j_call: TRBJ1-6
v_call: TRBV10-3
cdr3_nt: TGTGCCATCAGCACTCCCCTGGGACTCCTTAATTCACCCCTCCACTTT
cdr3_aa: CAISTPLGLLNSPLHF